This T cell receptor (beta chain) was obtained from a study of blood T cell repertoires in COVID-19. The V end lost 11 bases, the J end lost 6 bases, and 20 bases lay between the germline ends. Germline CDR1 is MNHEY and CDR2 is SVGAGI. The CDR3 contains 13 residues. Grouping used clinical history reported by participants in a survey and questionnaire. TCRdb's copy holds only in-frame clones and misses some; the assay was immunoSEQ multiplex PCR. Among approximately 170,000 clones listed, roughly 80% were seen once. The chain joins TRBV6-5 to TRBJ2-7, with TRBD2 as a possible D gene (6 bases). Sequenced: PBMCs or T cells enriched from blood (not recorded which). The receptor was derived from a woman aged 50 to 65 who had recovered from COVID-19. CDR3 protein: CASGVGRRPEQYF. Here the CDR3 DNA reads TGTGCCTCGGGGGTGGGGCGGAGACCCGAGCAGTACTTC.